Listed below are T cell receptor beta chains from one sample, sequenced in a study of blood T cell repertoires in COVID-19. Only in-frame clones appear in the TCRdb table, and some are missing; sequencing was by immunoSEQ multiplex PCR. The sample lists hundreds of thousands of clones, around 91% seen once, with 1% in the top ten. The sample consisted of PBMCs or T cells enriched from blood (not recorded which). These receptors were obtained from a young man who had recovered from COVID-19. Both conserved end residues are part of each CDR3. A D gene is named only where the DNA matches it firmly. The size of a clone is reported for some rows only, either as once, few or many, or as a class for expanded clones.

CASSRPSGGAAYNEQFF | TGTGCCAGCAGCCGCCCTAGCGGGGGGGCGGCCTACAATGAGCAGTTCTTC | TRBJ2-1 | TRBD2 | TRBV5-8 | few
CASSFDFRATGELFF | TGTGCCAGCAGCTTCGATTTCAGGGCCACCGGGGAGCTGTTTTTT | TRBJ2-2 | NA | TRBV11-2 | NA
CASTRKGGSTDTQYF | TGTGCCAGCACCCGAAAAGGGGGTAGCACAGATACGCAGTATTTT | TRBJ2-3 | NA | TRBV27 | few
CASSLATSGGSEQYF | TGTGCCAGCAGCTTAGCGACTAGCGGGGGTTCCGAGCAGTACTTC | TRBJ2-7 | TRBD2 | TRBV13 | NA
CASSYPGAYSGRDASTDTQYF | TGTGCCAGCAGTTACCCGGGAGCGTATAGCGGGAGAGACGCTAGCACAGATACGCAGTATTTT | TRBJ2-3 | TRBD2 | TRBV6-2/TRBV6-3 | NA
CASSFFRGKLFF | TGTGCCAGCAGCTTTTTCCGGGGAAAACTGTTTTTT | TRBJ1-4 | NA | TRBV11-2 | NA
CASSLVTSVQETQYF | TGTGCCAGCAGCTTAGTGACTAGCGTTCAAGAGACCCAGTACTTC | TRBJ2-5 | TRBD2 | TRBV7-2 | NA
CSVETGVANQPQHF | TGCAGCGTTGAGACAGGGGTGGCCAATCAGCCCCAGCATTTT | TRBJ1-5 | TRBD1 | TRBV29-1 | NA
CASSQIRGADTEAFF | TGCGCCAGCAGCCAAATCAGGGGTGCGGACACTGAAGCTTTCTTT | TRBJ1-1 | NA | TRBV4-3 | NA
CASSWDRGGYTF | TGTGCCAGCAGCTGGGACAGGGGCGGCTACACCTTC | TRBJ1-2 | TRBD1 | TRBV7-2 | once
CASSRDKEDSPLHF | TGTGCCAGCAGTCGAGACAAAGAAGATTCACCCCTCCACTTT | TRBJ1-6 | NA | TRBV4-2 | NA
CASSQDWGQPQHF | TGTGCCAGCAGCCAAGATTGGGGCCAGCCCCAGCATTTT | TRBJ1-5 | NA | TRBV4-2 | NA
CASSQGSRETQYF | TGTGCCAGCAGCCAAGGCAGTCGAGAGACCCAGTACTTC | TRBJ2-5 | NA | TRBV3-1/TRBV3-2 | NA
CASSRTGGASHEQYF | TGTGCCAGCAGCCGTACAGGGGGCGCATCCCACGAGCAGTACTTC | TRBJ2-7 | TRBD1 | TRBV28 | NA
CASGRPEGKIYSNQPQHF | TGTGCCAGCGGGCGCCCCGAGGGCAAGATCTATAGCAATCAGCCCCAGCATTTT | TRBJ1-5 | NA | TRBV28 | once
CASSPSGLAGAVQYF | TGTGCCAGCAGTCCCTCGGGGCTAGCGGGAGCGGTGCAGTACTTC | TRBJ2-7 | TRBD2 | TRBV28 | NA
CASSLAVDRWNTEAFF | TGCGCCAGCAGCTTGGCCGTTGACAGATGGAACACTGAAGCTTTCTTT | TRBJ1-1 | NA | TRBV5-1 | once
CAISGATSGEGQETQYF | TGTGCCATCAGTGGGGCGACTAGCGGGGAAGGACAAGAGACCCAGTACTTC | TRBJ2-5 | TRBD2 | TRBV10-3 | NA
CASSPRDRGDYGYTF | TGTGCCAGCAGTCCAAGGGACAGGGGGGACTATGGCTACACCTTC | TRBJ1-2 | TRBD1 | TRBV27 | NA
CASSGQGQGNQPQHF | TGTGCCAGCAGCGGACAGGGACAGGGCAATCAGCCCCAGCATTTT | TRBJ1-5 | TRBD1 | TRBV9 | NA
CASSRVSYEQYF | TGTGCCAGCAGCCGAGTATCCTACGAGCAGTACTTC | TRBJ2-7 | NA | TRBV7-8 | NA
CASSSRTGAYYGYTF | TGTGCCAGCAGCTCCCGGACAGGGGCGTACTATGGCTACACCTTC | TRBJ1-2 | TRBD1 | TRBV7-9 | NA
CASSSRGVSGRGGTGELFF | TGTGCCAGCAGCTCCAGGGGTGTTAGCGGGAGAGGAGGCACCGGGGAGCTGTTTTTT | TRBJ2-2 | TRBD2 | TRBV7-9 | NA
CASSAPLSGGFYNEQFF | TGTGCCAGCAGCGCCCCCCTAAGCGGGGGCTTCTACAATGAGCAGTTCTTC | TRBJ2-1 | TRBD2 | TRBV7-9 | NA
CASSSEQYNSPLHF | TGTGCCAGCAGCTCCGAACAGTATAATTCACCCCTCCACTTT | TRBJ1-6 | NA | TRBV7-9 | NA
CATSGSGFSYEQYF | TGTGCCACCAGCGGGTCAGGTTTCTCCTACGAGCAGTACTTC | TRBJ2-7 | NA | TRBV15 | once
CASSLEAASYSGNTIYF | TGCGCCAGCAGCTTGGAGGCGGCGAGTTACTCTGGAAACACCATATATTTT | TRBJ1-3 | NA | TRBV5-1 | NA
CASGQGSYTF | TGTGCCAGCGGGCAGGGAAGCTACACCTTC | TRBJ1-2 | NA | TRBV6-5 | once
CASSFSSANEKLFF | TGTGCCAGCAGTTTTTCCTCAGCTAATGAAAAACTGTTTTTT | TRBJ1-4 | NA | TRBV7-9 | NA
CASSPDRGSNQPQHF | TGCGCCAGCAGCCCTGACAGGGGGAGCAATCAGCCCCAGCATTTT | TRBJ1-5 | TRBD1 | TRBV4-1 | NA
CASSQEVLIKGFSGANVLTF | TGTGCCAGCAGCCAAGAGGTCCTTATCAAGGGGTTCTCTGGGGCCAACGTCCTGACTTTC | TRBJ2-6 | NA | TRBV4-2 | NA
CASSPSGSQPQHF | TGTGCCAGCTCACCCAGTGGGAGTCAGCCCCAGCATTTT | TRBJ1-5 | NA | TRBV18 | NA
CASSLAVRVDRGTHEQYF | TGCGCCAGCAGCTTGGCCGTCCGAGTGGACAGGGGAACCCACGAGCAGTACTTC | TRBJ2-7 | TRBD1 | TRBV5-1 | NA
CASSIGRVGGYTF | TGTGCCAGTAGTATAGGCAGGGTGGGCGGCTACACCTTC | TRBJ1-2 | NA | TRBV19 | NA
CASSGQGAYNSPLHF | TGTGCCAGCAGTGGACAGGGGGCCTATAATTCACCCCTCCACTTT | TRBJ1-6 | TRBD1 | TRBV2 | once
CASSQGGTGTYNSPLHF | TGTGCCAGCAGCCAAGGTGGGACAGGGACCTATAATTCACCCCTCCACTTT | TRBJ1-6 | TRBD1 | TRBV3-1/TRBV3-2 | NA
CASSIDTGVYNYGYTF | TGTGCCAGTAGTATAGATACCGGGGTTTATAACTATGGCTACACCTTC | TRBJ1-2 | NA | TRBV19 | few
CASKAQGFYGGYTF | TGCGCCTCCAAAGCCCAGGGTTTTTATGGTGGCTACACCTTC | TRBJ1-2 | NA | TRBV5-1 | NA
CASSLAGVSSNEQFF | TGCGCCAGCAGCTTGGCAGGTGTTTCCAGCAATGAGCAGTTCTTC | TRBJ2-1 | NA | TRBV5-1 | NA
CASSPSTGFLGPNYGYTF | TGTGCCAGCAGCCCGAGTACAGGGTTCCTGGGCCCTAACTATGGCTACACCTTC | TRBJ1-2 | NA | TRBV11-2 | NA
CASSPGTGLYSNQPQHF | TGTGCCAGCAGCCCCGGGACAGGGCTTTATAGCAATCAGCCCCAGCATTTT | TRBJ1-5 | TRBD1 | TRBV7-9 | NA
CASRDVTANTEAFF | TGTGCCAGCAGGGATGTGACAGCCAACACTGAAGCTTTCTTT | TRBJ1-1 | NA | TRBV7-9 | NA
CASSRSSGGPNTGELFF | TGTGCCAGTAGTCGGTCTAGCGGGGGGCCGAACACCGGGGAGCTGTTTTTT | TRBJ2-2 | TRBD2 | TRBV19 | NA
CASMTSGFSYEQYF | TGTGCCAGCATGACTAGCGGGTTCTCCTACGAGCAGTACTTC | TRBJ2-7 | TRBD2 | TRBV28 | once
CASSPLPTKTDTQYF | TGCGCCAGCAGCCCCCTACCAACCAAAACAGATACGCAGTATTTT | TRBJ2-3 | NA | TRBV5-1 | once
CASREGPGNTIYF | TGTGCCAGCAGAGAGGGCCCGGGAAACACCATATATTTT | TRBJ1-3 | NA | TRBV2 | NA
CASSYLGQNTEAFF | TGTGCCAGCAGTTACTTGGGGCAGAACACTGAAGCTTTCTTT | TRBJ1-1 | NA | TRBV6-2/TRBV6-3 | NA
CASTTSGRPDEQYF | TGTGCCAGCACAACTAGCGGGAGGCCCGATGAGCAGTACTTC | TRBJ2-7 | TRBD2 | TRBV7-9 | NA
CASTTRDTSNYGYTF | TGTGCCAGCACCACCAGGGACACCAGTAACTATGGCTACACCTTC | TRBJ1-2 | NA | TRBV5-8 | NA
CASSPIVQLGARGNTIYF | TGTGCCAGCTCACCAATAGTCCAGCTGGGGGCTCGTGGAAACACCATATATTTT | TRBJ1-3 | NA | TRBV18 | NA
CATSDSTVINIQYF | TGTGCCACCAGTGACTCGACAGTAATAAACATTCAGTACTTC | TRBJ2-4 | NA | TRBV24-1 | NA
CSVVTATGGKEQYF | TGCAGCGTCGTTACCGCGACAGGGGGTAAAGAGCAGTACTTC | TRBJ2-7 | TRBD1 | TRBV29-1 | NA